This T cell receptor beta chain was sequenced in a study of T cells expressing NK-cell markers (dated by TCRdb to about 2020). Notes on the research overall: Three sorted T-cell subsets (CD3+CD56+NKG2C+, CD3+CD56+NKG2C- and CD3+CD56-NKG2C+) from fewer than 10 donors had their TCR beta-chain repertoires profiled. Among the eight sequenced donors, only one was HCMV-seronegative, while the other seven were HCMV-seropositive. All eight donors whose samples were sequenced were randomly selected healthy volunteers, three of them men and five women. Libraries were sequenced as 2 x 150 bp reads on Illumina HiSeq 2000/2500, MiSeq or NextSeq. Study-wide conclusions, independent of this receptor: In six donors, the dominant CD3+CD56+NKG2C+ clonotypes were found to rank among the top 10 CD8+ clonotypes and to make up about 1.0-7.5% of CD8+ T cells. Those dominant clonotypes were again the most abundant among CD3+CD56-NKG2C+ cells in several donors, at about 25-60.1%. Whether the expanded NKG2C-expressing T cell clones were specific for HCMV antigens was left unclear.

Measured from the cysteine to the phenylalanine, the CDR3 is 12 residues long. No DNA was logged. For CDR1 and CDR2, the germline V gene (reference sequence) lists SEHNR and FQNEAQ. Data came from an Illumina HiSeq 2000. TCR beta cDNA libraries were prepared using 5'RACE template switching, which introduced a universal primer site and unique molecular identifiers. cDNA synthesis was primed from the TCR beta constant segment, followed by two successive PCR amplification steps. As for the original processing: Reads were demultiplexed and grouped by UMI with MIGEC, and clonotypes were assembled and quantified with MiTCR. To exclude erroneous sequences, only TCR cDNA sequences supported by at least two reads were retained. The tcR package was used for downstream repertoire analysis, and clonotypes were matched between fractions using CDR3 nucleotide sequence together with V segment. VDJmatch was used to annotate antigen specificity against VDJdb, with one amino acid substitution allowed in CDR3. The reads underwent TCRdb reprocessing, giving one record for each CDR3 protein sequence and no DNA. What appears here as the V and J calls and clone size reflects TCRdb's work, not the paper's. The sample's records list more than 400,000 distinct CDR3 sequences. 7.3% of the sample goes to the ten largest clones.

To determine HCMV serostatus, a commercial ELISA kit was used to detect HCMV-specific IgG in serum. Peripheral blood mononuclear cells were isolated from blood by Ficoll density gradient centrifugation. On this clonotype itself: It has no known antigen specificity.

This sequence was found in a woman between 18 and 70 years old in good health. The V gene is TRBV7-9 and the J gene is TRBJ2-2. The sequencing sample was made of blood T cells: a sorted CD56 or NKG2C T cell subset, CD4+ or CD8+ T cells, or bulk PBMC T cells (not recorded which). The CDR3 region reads CASSPMPGELFF.